One and the same sample provided the 2 T cell receptor beta chains below, sequenced in a study of glioma-infiltrating T cells. TCR alpha and beta CDR3 regions were amplified from RNA using iRepertoire nested multiplex PCR. TCRdb re-derived calls from the multiplex PCR reads in MiXCR, one entry per CDR3 protein. This sample has fewer than 90,000 distinct CDR3 sequences, with 23% found just once. The sample consisted of glioma tissue, nonneoplastic brain tissue, or PBMCs (not recorded which). These receptors were obtained from a human donor with low-grade glioma or glioblastoma, undergoing nonglioma brain surgery, or in good health (not recorded which).

The chain carries TRBV12-3 or TRBV12-4 and TRBJ2-7, with 9 positions matching TRBD1. The CDR3 length is 13 residues. Trimming cost V 5 bases and J 5 bases; bases outside gene matches: 4. This chain's CDR3 is CASSPGTGNEQYF. DNA of the CDR3: TGTGCCAGCAGTCCGGGGACAGGGAACGAGCAGTACTTC.

This clonotype was seen at least ten times. J is TRBJ2-5 and V is TRBV20-1, with D perhaps TRBD2 (6 bases). This CDR3 spans 14 amino acids. V shed 3 bases and J shed 4 bases, with 15 bases lying between them. Germline CDR1 is DFQATT and CDR2 is SNEGSKA (reference sequence). The DNA for the CDR3 is TGCAGTGCTAGCGTAGCGATGGGAGGAGAGACCCAGTACTTC. Translating it yields CSASVAMGGETQYF.